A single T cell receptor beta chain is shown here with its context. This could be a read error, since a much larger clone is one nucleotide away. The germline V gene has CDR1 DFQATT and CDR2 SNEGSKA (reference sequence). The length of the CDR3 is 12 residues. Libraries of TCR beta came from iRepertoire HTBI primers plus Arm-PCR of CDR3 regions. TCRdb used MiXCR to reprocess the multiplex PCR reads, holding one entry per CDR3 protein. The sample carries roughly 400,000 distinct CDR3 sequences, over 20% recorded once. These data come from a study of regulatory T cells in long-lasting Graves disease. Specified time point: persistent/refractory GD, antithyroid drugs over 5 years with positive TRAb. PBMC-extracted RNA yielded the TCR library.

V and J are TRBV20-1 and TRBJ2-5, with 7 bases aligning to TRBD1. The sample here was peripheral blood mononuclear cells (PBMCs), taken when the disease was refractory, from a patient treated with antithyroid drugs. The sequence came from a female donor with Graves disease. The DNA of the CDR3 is TGCAGTGCCGGGGACAGAAAAGAGACCCAGCACTTC. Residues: CSAGDRKETQHF.